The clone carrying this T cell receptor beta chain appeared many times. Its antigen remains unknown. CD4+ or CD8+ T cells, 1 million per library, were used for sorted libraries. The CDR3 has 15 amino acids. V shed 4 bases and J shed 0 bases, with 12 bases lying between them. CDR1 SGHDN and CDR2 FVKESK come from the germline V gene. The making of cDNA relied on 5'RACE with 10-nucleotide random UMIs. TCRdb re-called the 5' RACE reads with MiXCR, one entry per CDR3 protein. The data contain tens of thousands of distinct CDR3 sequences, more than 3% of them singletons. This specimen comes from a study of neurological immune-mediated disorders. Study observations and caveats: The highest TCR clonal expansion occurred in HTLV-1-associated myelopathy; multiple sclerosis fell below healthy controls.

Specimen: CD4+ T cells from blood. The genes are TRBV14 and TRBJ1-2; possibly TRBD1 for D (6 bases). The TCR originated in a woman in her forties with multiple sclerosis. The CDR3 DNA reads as TGTGCCAGCAGCCCGTCGGGGGCGACTAACTATGGCTACACCTTC. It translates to CASSPSGATNYGYTF.